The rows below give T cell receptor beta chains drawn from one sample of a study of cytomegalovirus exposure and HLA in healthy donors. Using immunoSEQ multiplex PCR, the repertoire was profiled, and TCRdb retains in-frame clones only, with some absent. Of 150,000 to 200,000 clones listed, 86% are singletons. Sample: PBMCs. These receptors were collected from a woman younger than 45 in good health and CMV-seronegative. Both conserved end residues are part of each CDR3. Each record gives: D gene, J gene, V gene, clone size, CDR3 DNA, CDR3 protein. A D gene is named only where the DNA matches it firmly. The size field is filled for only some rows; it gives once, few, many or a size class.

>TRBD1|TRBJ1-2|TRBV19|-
TGTGCCAGTAGGTTACAGGGGGCGTGGGGCTACACCTTC
CASRLQGAWGYTF
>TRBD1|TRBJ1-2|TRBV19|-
TGTGCCAGCTGGTCACGGACAGGGGTCGGCTACACCTTC
CASWSRTGVGYTF
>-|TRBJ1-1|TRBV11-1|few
TGTGCCAGCAGCCTCAACACAGTCGACACTGAAGCTTTCTTT
CASSLNTVDTEAFF
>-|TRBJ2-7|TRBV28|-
TGTGCCAGCAGTTTACTACATGAGCGGGTAAGCGAGCAGTACTTC
CASSLLHERVSEQYF
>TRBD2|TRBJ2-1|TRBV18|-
TGTGCCAGCTCCCCAGGCGCGGGGGGCTTCGATGAGCAGTTCTTC
CASSPGAGGFDEQFF
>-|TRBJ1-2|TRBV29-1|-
TGCAGCGTTGAATGGGGGCTGGAAGGCTACACCTTC
CSVEWGLEGYTF
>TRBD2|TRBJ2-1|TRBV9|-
TGTGCCAGCAGCGTAGACCCTACTAGCGGGGTAGACAATGAGCAGTTCTTC
CASSVDPTSGVDNEQFF
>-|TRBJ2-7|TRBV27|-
TGTGCCAGCAGTTTAATAAGCTCCTACGAGCAGTACTTC
CASSLISSYEQYF
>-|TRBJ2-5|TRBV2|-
TGTGCCAGCAGTGAATTAAGAGAGACCCAGTACTTC
CASSELRETQYF
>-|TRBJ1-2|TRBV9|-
TGTGCCAGCAGCGTAGACCCAAACAGGGTATCTAACTATGGCTACACCTTC
CASSVDPNRVSNYGYTF
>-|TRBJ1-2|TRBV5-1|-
TGCGCCAGCAGCTTAGTTGCCGGGAACTATGGCTACACCTTC
CASSLVAGNYGYTF
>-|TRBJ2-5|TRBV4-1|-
TGCGCCAGCAGCCAAGAACAGTTTTATGAGACCCAGTACTTC
CASSQEQFYETQYF
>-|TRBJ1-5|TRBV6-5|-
TGTGCCAGCAGCCCTAATAGCAATCAGCCCCAGCATTTT
CASSPNSNQPQHF
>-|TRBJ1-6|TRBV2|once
TGTGCCAGCAGTGATCGAATCGATTCACCCCTCCACTTT
CASSDRIDSPLHF
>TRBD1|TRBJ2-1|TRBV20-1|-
TGCAGTGCTAGCAGGGGGGAGCAGTTCTTC
CSASRGEQFF
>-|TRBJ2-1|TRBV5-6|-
TGTGCCAGCAGCGGATGGCGGAGCTCCTACAATGAGCAGTTCTTC
CASSGWRSSYNEQFF
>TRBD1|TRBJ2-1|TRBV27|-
TGTGCCAGCAGCAAGGACAGGGTTGAGCAGTTCTTC
CASSKDRVEQFF
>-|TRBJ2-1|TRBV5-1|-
TGCGCCAGCAGCTTTCTAGGGAATGAGCAGTTCTTC
CASSFLGNEQFF
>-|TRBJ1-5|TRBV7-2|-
TGTGCCAGCAGCTTAGTCGCTAATAGCAATCAGCCCCAGCATTTT
CASSLVANSNQPQHF
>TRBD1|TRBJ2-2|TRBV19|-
TGTGCCAGTACGGGACAGATGACCGGGGAGCTGTTTTTT
CASTGQMTGELFF
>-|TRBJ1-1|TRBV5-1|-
TGCGCCAGCAGCTTGGGGGTTGGCACTGAAGCTTTCTTT
CASSLGVGTEAFF
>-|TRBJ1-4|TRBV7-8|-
TGTGCCAGCAGACAACTCGGGGACCCTAATGAAAAACTGTTTTTT
CASRQLGDPNEKLFF
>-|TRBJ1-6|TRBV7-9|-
TGTGCCAGCAGCTTAGGGTGGGCAACTCGGACAGACTATAATTCACCCCTCCACTTT
CASSLGWATRTDYNSPLHF
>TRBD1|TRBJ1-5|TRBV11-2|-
TGTGCCAGCAGCTCGGGACAGGGAGGGGGTCAGCCCCAGCATTTT
CASSSGQGGGQPQHF
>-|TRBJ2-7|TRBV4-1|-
TGCGCCAGCAGCCACCCGATTAAGGGGCTTGAGCAGTACTTC
CASSHPIKGLEQYF
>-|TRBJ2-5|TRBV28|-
TGTGCCAGCAGACAGGGTGGTAGAGAGACCCAGTACTTC
CASRQGGRETQYF
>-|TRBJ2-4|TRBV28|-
TGTGCCAGCAGTTTTAGGGGGTTGGCCAAAAACATTCAGTACTTC
CASSFRGLAKNIQYF
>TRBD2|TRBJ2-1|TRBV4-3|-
TGCGCCAGCAGCCAAGAGAGTCAACTAGCGGGAGGTTACAATGAGCAGTTCTTC
CASSQESQLAGGYNEQFF
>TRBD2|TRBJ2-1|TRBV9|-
TGTGCCAGCAGCCTCGGCGGGAGGGCCTACAATGAGCAGTTCTTC
CASSLGGRAYNEQFF
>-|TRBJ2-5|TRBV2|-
TGTGCCAGCGAAGGGGTAGAGACCCAGTACTTC
CASEGVETQYF
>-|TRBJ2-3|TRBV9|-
TGTGCCAGCAGCGATCGATCCCGCACAGATACGCAGTATTTT
CASSDRSRTDTQYF